The 5 T cell receptor beta chains presented below share a single source sample, sequenced in a study of regulatory T cells in long-lasting Graves disease. Construction of TCR beta libraries relied on iRepertoire HTBI primers and on Arm-PCR targeting CDR3 regions. TCRdb reprocessed the multiplex PCR reads with MiXCR, giving one entry per CDR3 protein. The sample records 250,000 or so distinct CDR3 sequences, about 17% being singletons. The sample's time point: newly diagnosed GD, antithyroid drugs for less than 3 months. TCR sequences were obtained from RNA taken from PBMCs. A further study also used this sample, focusing on T cells in Graves' hyperthyroidism and ophthalmopathy.

The starting material was peripheral blood mononuclear cells (PBMCs), obtained at new diagnosis, from a patient treated with antithyroid drugs. These receptors all come from a woman aged 25 to 39 with Graves disease.

This clonotype occurred many times. The rearrangement uses TRBV27 and TRBJ2-1; 12 nucleotides line up with TRBD2. V lost 3 bases to trimming and J lost 4 bases; unmatched junction nucleotides: 4. The length of the CDR3 is 16 residues. Germline CDR1 and CDR2: MNHEY and SMNVEV (reference sequence). The CDR3 loop reads CASSFRTSGTYNEQFF. As DNA, the CDR3 is TGTGCCAGCAGTTTCCGGACTAGCGGGACTTACAATGAGCAGTTCTTC.

This clonotype was counted at least ten times. V usage is TRBV12-3 or TRBV12-4 and J usage is TRBJ2-6, with unresolved D. There are 16 residues in the CDR3. V was cut by 4 bases and J by 0 bases, with 10 bases left in between. This CDR3 is CASSSATSSGANVLTF. The CDR3 bases are TGTGCCAGCAGTTCCGCGACAAGCTCTGGGGCCAACGTCCTGACTTTC.

This clonotype appeared many times. The chain carries TRBV4-2 and TRBJ2-1; TRBD2 matches 10 bases. This CDR3 region has 17 residues. V was clipped by 0 bases and J by 9 bases; unmatched bases: 11. The germline V gene encodes CDR1 LGHNA and CDR2 YNFKEQ. The CDR3 spells CASSQETGSGGAGEQFF. CDR3 sequence (DNA): TGTGCCAGCAGCCAAGAGACAGGCAGCGGGGGGGCAGGTGAGCAGTTCTTC.

The chain couples TRBV12-5 to TRBJ1-1; D may be TRBD1 (5 bases). Trimming cost V 1 base and J 4 bases, with 13 bases left between them. CDR1 and CDR2 (germline): LGHNT, FRNRAP. The CDR3 contains 15 residues. The CDR3: CASGLAGTAGTEAFF. The CDR3 DNA is TGTGCTAGTGGTTTGGCCGGGACTGCAGGCACTGAAGCTTTCTTT.

CDR3 nucleotide sequence: TGCAGTGCTAAGGACAGGGGGGACACCGGGGAGCTGTTTTTT. It translates to CSAKDRGDTGELFF. The chain joins TRBV20-1 to TRBJ2-2; 10 nucleotides line up with TRBD1. V lost 4 bases to trimming and J lost 3 bases; unmatched junction nucleotides: 2. Per the germline V gene, CDR1 is DFQATT and CDR2 is SNEGSKA (reference sequence). The CDR3 covers 14 residues.